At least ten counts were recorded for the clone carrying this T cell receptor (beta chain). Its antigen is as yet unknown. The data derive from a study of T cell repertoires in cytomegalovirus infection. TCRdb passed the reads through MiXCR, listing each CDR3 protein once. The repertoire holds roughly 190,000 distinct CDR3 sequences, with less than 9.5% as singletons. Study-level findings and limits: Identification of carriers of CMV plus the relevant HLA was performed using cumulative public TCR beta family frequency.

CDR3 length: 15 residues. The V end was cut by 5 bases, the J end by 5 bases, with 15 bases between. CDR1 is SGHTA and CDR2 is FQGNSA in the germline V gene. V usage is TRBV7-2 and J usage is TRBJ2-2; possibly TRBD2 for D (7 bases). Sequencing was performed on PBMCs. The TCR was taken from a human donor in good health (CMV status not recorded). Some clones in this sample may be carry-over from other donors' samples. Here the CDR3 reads CASSPLRGGTGELFF. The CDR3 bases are TGTGCCAGCAGCCCTTTGAGGGGGGGGACCGGGGAGCTGTTTTTT.